A single sample is the source of the 22 T cell receptor beta chains below, sequenced in a study of vaccination and CD4 T cells after COVID-19. Sequenced with the Oncomine TCR Beta short-read assay was DNA taken from cultured CD4+ T cells. Each CDR3 protein is one row after TCRdb ran MiXCR on the PCR reads. The data contain tens of thousands of distinct CDR3 sequences, less than 50% of them singletons. The sample's treatment: approximately 11-day PBMC culture with coronavirus spike peptide pools or control peptides (ViraFEST assay). These receptors lack a known antigen. Sequencing was performed on CD4+ T cells from blood, cultured in vitro. The receptors were sampled from a human donor who had recovered from COVID-19.

This clonotype showed up just a few times. V gene TRBV30 combines with J gene TRBJ1-1; a weak D match, TRBD1 (6 bases). Germline assignment: CDR1 GTSNPN and CDR2 SVGIG (reference sequence). The V gene lost 4 bases and the J gene lost 1 base, with 10 bases spanning the gap. CDR3 length equals 13 residues. The CDR3 DNA reads TGTGCCTGGATTCGGGGGGCGAACACTGAAGCTTTCTTT. It specifies CAWIRGANTEAFF.

This chain connects TRBV6-1 to TRBJ2-1; D is possibly TRBD1 (7 bases). This CDR3 is built from 15 residues. V gave up 6 bases and J gave up 4 bases, with 16 bases separating them. In germline, CDR1 is MNHNS, CDR2 SASEGT. The DNA for the CDR3 is TGTGCCAGCAGCCGGGCGGGACAGAGGTACAATGAGCAGTTCTTC. Residues: CASSRAGQRYNEQFF.

The chain carries TRBV2 and TRBJ1-2; TRBD1 aligns across 7 bases. There are 13 residues in the CDR3. The germline V gene encodes CDR1 SNHLY and CDR2 FYNNEI. V lost 6 bases to trimming and J lost 9 bases; unmatched junction nucleotides: 10. As DNA, the CDR3 is TGTGCCAGCAGCCCCCGGGACAGCCTGCGCTACACCTTC. Translated, it gives CASSPRDSLRYTF.

The chain carries TRBV7-8 and TRBJ2-1; the D is unclear. Trimming pared 4 bases from V and 7 bases from J, leaving 17 bases between. Germline CDR1 SGHVS, CDR2 FQNEAQ. This CDR3 is built from 15 residues. CDR3 residues: CASSSYRLPQNEQFF. As DNA, the CDR3 is TGTGCCAGCAGCTCCTATAGACTCCCACAAAATGAGCAGTTCTTC.

In its sample, this clonotype was seen a few times. This CDR3 reads CASSYPGPLDYTF. The CDR3 DNA follows: TGTGCCAGCAGTTACCCAGGACCTTTAGACTACACCTTC. The chain links TRBV6-5 to TRBJ1-2; no firm D call. This CDR3 region has 13 residues. Germline V CDR1 and CDR2: MNHEY, SVGAGI. With 2 bases removed from V and 10 bases from J, the gap between germline ends came to 14 bases.

This chain joins TRBV5-1 and TRBJ2-3; D is unresolved. Germline V gene lookup returns CDR1 SGHRS and CDR2 YFSETQ. Trimming left V 0 bases short and J 0 bases short, with 8 bases between. The CDR3 runs 15 residues. CDR3 nucleotides: TGCGCCAGCAGCTTGGGGGGTGCTAGCACAGATACGCAGTATTTT. Its protein product is CASSLGGASTDTQYF.

The V gene is TRBV20-1, the J gene TRBJ2-3; 7 nucleotides match TRBD2. V lost 5 bases and J lost 0; bases outside the gene matches: 2. The CDR3 runs to 13 residues. CDR1 and CDR2 from the germline V gene are DFQATT and SNEGSKA (reference sequence). The CDR3 loop reads CSAWGGSTDTQYF. The CDR3 DNA sequence: TGCAGTGCTTGGGGGGGAAGCACAGATACGCAGTATTTT.

The table lists this clonotype with a few counts. The chain combines TRBV6-2 or TRBV6-3 with TRBJ1-2; TRBD1 agrees at 10 bases. V shed 5 bases and J 6 bases; nucleotides not matched to a gene: 9. The CDR3 is made up of 15 amino acids. CDR1 is MNHEY and CDR2 is SVGEGT in the germline V gene. CDR3 protein: CASSRLTGGADGYTF. For the CDR3, the DNA is TGTGCCAGCAGTCGTCTGACAGGGGGCGCGGATGGCTACACCTTC.

This rearrangement joins TRBV11-3 to TRBJ2-5; D tentatively fits TRBD1 or TRBD2 (5 bases each). The CDR3 spans 15 residues. Trimming left V 1 base short and J 1 base short, with 10 bases between. Germline V gene sequence: CDR1 SGHNT, CDR2 YENEEA. CDR3 residues: CASSLGSGTQETQYF. In DNA form, the CDR3 reads TGTGCCAGCAGCTTAGGCTCGGGGACCCAAGAGACCCAGTACTTC.

CDR3 sequence reads: CASSLSPGVAKNIQYF. The CDR3, as DNA: TGCGCCAGCAGCTTGTCTCCGGGAGTAGCCAAAAACATTCAGTACTTC. The chain has TRBV5-1 and TRBJ2-4; tentative D call: TRBD2 (6 bases). There are 16 residues in the CDR3. V was trimmed by 1 base and J by 0 bases, leaving 11 bases between them. CDR1 and CDR2 from the germline V gene are SGHRS and YFSETQ.

V is TRBV20-1 and J is TRBJ1-4; no clear D. The CDR3 covers 13 residues. The V end was cut by 6 bases, the J end by 3 bases, with 11 bases between. Germline V gives CDR1 DFQATT, CDR2 SNEGSKA (reference sequence). DNA for the CDR3: TGCAGTGCAGCGGAACCGCCTAATGAAAAACTGTTTTTT. Its translation is CSAAEPPNEKLFF.

The genes are TRBV7-3 and TRBJ2-7; 9 bases align to TRBD1. The CDR3 runs 15 residues. The V segment lost 0 bases and the J segment 2 bases; nucleotides outside the gene matches: 2. The V gene's germline CDR1 is SGHTA and CDR2 FQGTGA. The CDR3 reads CASSLTGQGAYEQYF. CDR3 DNA sequence: TGTGCCAGCAGCTTAACGGGACAGGGCGCCTACGAGCAGTACTTC.

This chain links TRBV7-3 with TRBJ2-2; 7 positions match TRBD2. V was clipped by 2 bases and J by 4 bases; unmatched bases: 1. Germline assignment: CDR1 SGHTA and CDR2 FQGTGA. This CDR3 is built from 14 residues. CDR3 amino acids: CASSLLAATGELFF. CDR3 bases: TGTGCCAGCAGCTTACTAGCGGCCACCGGGGAGCTGTTTTTT. Full variable domain (rest looked up from reference TRBV7-3 and TRBJ2-2): GAGVSQTPSNKVTEKGKYVELRCDPISGHTALYWYRQSLGQGPEFLIYFQGTGAADDSGLPNDRFFAVRPEGSVSTLKIQRTERGDSAVYLCASSLLAATGELFFGEGSRLTVL.

This clonotype is labeled as medium-sized. The V call is TRBV11-3, the J call TRBJ2-7; D perhaps matches TRBD1 (5 bases). Per germline, CDR1 SGHNT and CDR2 YENEEA. The CDR3 has 14 amino acids. V gave up 0 bases and J gave up 6 bases, with 12 bases separating them. The CDR3 sequence is CASSLESAGIEQYF. The CDR3 DNA reads TGTGCCAGCAGCTTAGAGTCAGCAGGGATCGAGCAGTACTTC.

The sample holds a few counts of this clonotype. The chain carries TRBV20-1 and TRBJ2-7; a weak D match, TRBD2 (5 bases). The ends were cut back, 6 bases at V and 0 bases at J, with 15 bases in the middle. The CDR3 is 14 residues long. The germline CDR1 and CDR2 sequences are DFQATT and SNEGSKA (reference sequence). Here the CDR3 DNA reads TGCAGTGCCTCGAGGGCCAGCGCCTCCTACGAGCAGTACTTC. Translation: CSASRASASYEQYF.

This clonotype was observed a few times. Compared with germline, one end of the junction differs, possibly owing to a read error. V gene TRBV5-4 combines with J gene TRBJ2-7, with TRBD1 matching over 7 bases. Germline V gives CDR1 SGHNT, CDR2 YYREEE (reference sequence). The CDR3 has 13 amino acids. The CDR3 DNA follows: TGTGCCAGCAGCTCCCGGGACAGCTACGCGCAGTACTTC. Amino acids: CASSSRDSYAQYF.

By proportion, this clonotype is medium-sized. The chain combines TRBV20-1 with TRBJ1-1, with D uncertain. This CDR3 has 14 amino acids. The V end lost 6 bases, the J end lost 2 bases, and 16 bases lay between the germline ends. Germline lookup yields CDR1 DFQATT and CDR2 SNEGSKA (reference sequence). Here the CDR3 DNA reads TGCAGTGCCCAGCTGGGCCACCCAAACACTGAAGCTTTCTTT. Translation: CSAQLGHPNTEAFF.

The rearrangement links TRBV2 to TRBJ2-7, with 11 bases fitting TRBD2. CDR1 is SNHLY, CDR2 FYNNEI, per germline. The V and J ends lost 4 bases and 5 bases, in that order; junction bases with no gene match: 7. This CDR3 comprises 15 residues. CDR3 sequence reads: CASSAGLAGVHEQYF. Written as DNA, the CDR3 is TGTGCCAGCAGTGCTGGACTAGCGGGTGTCCACGAGCAGTACTTC.

This sequence joins TRBV6-2 or TRBV6-3 and TRBJ2-5; 10 nucleotides align to TRBD2. With V trimmed by 0 bases and J by 6 bases, 19 bases remained unmatched. Germline CDR1 is MNHEY and CDR2 is SVGEGT. The CDR3 contains 20 residues. The CDR3 is CASSYSNPNLAGAVGKTQYF. CDR3 DNA sequence: TGTGCCAGCAGTTACTCCAACCCCAACCTAGCGGGAGCTGTCGGAAAGACCCAGTACTTC.

This chain joins TRBV23-1 and TRBJ2-3; a weak D match, TRBD2 (6 bases). TRBV23-1 is placed among ORFs of uncertain function. The CDR3 loop spans 17 amino acids. V was cut by 0 bases and J by 5 bases, with 18 bases left in between. CDR3 sequence: CASSQSAGIGPKDTQYF. The DNA for the CDR3 is TGCGCCAGCAGTCAATCTGCGGGGATCGGCCCAAAAGATACGCAGTATTTT.

The chain has TRBV5-1 and TRBJ1-6; no clear D gene. Germline loops: CDR1 SGHRS, CDR2 YFSETQ. This CDR3 region has 15 residues. V lost 0 bases and J lost 9, with 13 bases in between. The CDR3 loop is CASSLDGSPGSPLHF. The CDR3 nucleotides are TGCGCCAGCAGCTTGGACGGGTCCCCGGGTTCACCCCTCCACTTT.

The chain combines TRBV7-2 with TRBJ2-5; D uncertain. Looked up from germline, CDR1 is SGHTA and CDR2 is FQGNSA. Trimming took 1 base from V and 5 from J, leaving 8 bases between them. The CDR3 is made up of 13 amino acids. The CDR3 region has the DNA TGTGCCAGCAGCTTAGAACTGCGCGAGACCCAGTACTTC. It encodes CASSLELRETQYF.